The next 3 T cell receptor beta chains were all read from a single sample in a study of cytomegalovirus exposure and HLA in healthy donors. PCR was performed using 60 Vbeta and 13 Jbeta primers. Here immunoSEQ multiplex PCR was the method, and the copy in TCRdb shows in-frame clones only, minus some. The profile covers 150,000 to 200,000 clones, with over 75% appearing a single time and roughly 2% taken by the ten largest. The specimen was PBMCs. The receptors here all came from a human donor in good health.

This chain links TRBV18 with TRBJ1-2; D uncertain. The CDR3 covers 16 residues. Germline CDR1 KGHSH, CDR2 LQKENI. The V and J ends lost 1 base and 0 bases respectively, with 12 bases between them. DNA for the CDR3: TGTGCCAGCTCACCACTTCCCGACATAACTAACTATGGCTACACCTTC. It encodes CASSPLPDITNYGYTF.

The chain couples TRBV11-3 to TRBJ2-5; no clear D gene. This CDR3 has 15 amino acids. Trimming removed 1 base from V and 3 bases from J, with 12 bases in between. Germline assignment: CDR1 SGHNT and CDR2 YENEEA. The CDR3: CASSLVLVTEETQYF. CDR3 nucleotide sequence: TGTGCCAGCAGCTTAGTGTTGGTTACAGAAGAGACCCAGTACTTC.

The rearrangement uses TRBV5-1 and TRBJ1-4; 8 nucleotides match TRBD1. V shed 5 bases, J shed 3 bases, and the junction held 9 bases outside the gene matches. Germline V CDR1 and CDR2: SGHRS, YFSETQ. This CDR3 is built from 16 residues. CDR3 in amino acids: CASSLLPGQANEKLFF. CDR3 DNA sequence: TGCGCCAGCAGTTTGCTTCCGGGACAGGCTAATGAAAAACTGTTTTTT.